The 3 T cell receptor beta chains below come from one sample, sequenced in a study of pediatric ulcerative colitis. The protocol was immunoSEQ multiplex PCR, while the TCRdb copy is restricted to in-frame clones and leaves out a portion. The data contain about 36,000 clones, over 65% of them seen just once; the ten biggest clones take up 20% to 25%. The sequenced sample was blood. The receptors originated from a girl aged 10-17 years with moderate ulcerative colitis.

The chain has TRBV7-9 and TRBJ1-1; TRBD1 matches 7 bases. The CDR3 consists of 13 residues. The J segment lost 4 bases and the V segment lost 6 bases, leaving 5 bases of the junction unmatched. CDR1 and CDR2 (germline): SEHNR, FQNEAQ (reference sequence). CDR3 sequence (DNA): TGTGCCAGCAGGCAGGGGGACGGCACTGAAGCTTTCTTT. Translation: CASRQGDGTEAFF.

DNA of the CDR3: TGCGCCAGCAGCTTGGGGGACAGGGTGGGTCGCACTGAAGCTTTCTTT. Translated: CASSLGDRVGRTEAFF. The chain joins TRBV5-1 to TRBJ1-1; TRBD1 aligns across 9 bases. The CDR3 has 16 amino acids. The ends lost 0 bases at V and 4 bases at J; junction bases unmatched: 7. CDR1 and CDR2 (germline): SGHRS, YFSETQ.

This rearrangement joins TRBV10-3 to TRBJ2-1; a weak D match, TRBD1 (7 bases). Germline loops: CDR1 ENHRY, CDR2 SYGVKD. Trimming shortened V by 1 base and J by 8 bases, and 21 bases separated the two germline ends. This CDR3 is 17 amino acids long. The CDR3 reads CAISELEQGTHVDEQFF. In DNA, the CDR3 is TGTGCCATCAGTGAGTTGGAACAGGGGACTCATGTCGATGAGCAGTTCTTC.